The 14 T cell receptor beta chains listed next were all sequenced from one sample in a study of cytomegalovirus exposure and HLA in healthy donors (dated 2017 in TCRdb). Preparation of the library involved the immunoSEQ multiplex PCR assay. For the multiplex PCR, a mixture combining 60 forward primers for TCR Vbeta segments and 13 reverse primers for TCR Jbeta segments was used. TCRdb carries this immuneACCESS record with in-frame sequences only. Its versions omit some clonotypes, under half of them owing to an unresolved V gene in the studies checked, with the rest unexplained. The sample contains about 82,000 clones, 60% to 80% of them found a single time. 6.2% of the sample is in the top ten clones. The sample comprised PBMCs. The receptors originated from a woman aged 50 to 60 in good health and CMV-seropositive.

This clone was detected only once. The chain carries TRBV14 and TRBJ2-6; D may be TRBD1 (5 bases). This CDR3 region has 15 residues. Trimming removed 4 bases at V and 4 bases at J, with 11 bases between. Germline V CDR1 and CDR2: SGHDN, FVKESK. CDR3 coding DNA: TGTGCCAGCAGCCGCCTCAGGGTCGGGGCCAACGTCCTGACTTTC. It is translated as CASSRLRVGANVLTF.

The chain has TRBV5-1 and TRBJ1-1; 11 bases fit TRBD1. Germline CDR1 and CDR2: SGHRS and YFSETQ. The V segment lost 0 bases and the J segment 5 bases; nucleotides outside the gene matches: 6. The CDR3 sequence is 16 residues long. The CDR3 region is CASSLGTGGARTEAFF. The CDR3, as DNA: TGCGCCAGCAGCTTGGGGACAGGGGGCGCGAGGACTGAAGCTTTCTTT. The full variable domain, in which reference TRBV5-1 and TRBJ1-1 provide the parts outside the CDR3, is KAGVTQTPRYLIKTRGQQVTLSCSPISGHRSVSWYQQTPGQGLQFLFEYFSETQRNKGNFPGRFSGRQFSNSRSEMNVSTLELGDSALYLCASSLGTGGARTEAFFGQGTRLTVV.

In its sample, this clone was seen a few times. The J gene is TRBJ1-3, the V gene TRBV7-3, with 8 bases identical to TRBD1. The CDR3 is 16 residues long. After removal of 6 bases from V and 3 bases from J, the junction contained 10 bases not matched to a gene. Germline V gene data show CDR1 as SGHTA and CDR2 as FQGTGA. The CDR3 sequence is CASSSLQGANGNTIYF. In nucleotides, the CDR3 is TGTGCCAGCAGTTCCCTCCAGGGGGCTAATGGAAACACCATATATTTT.

The chain has TRBV6-4 and TRBJ2-3; tentative D call: TRBD1 (5 bases). CDR3 length: 15 residues. Trimming removed 3 bases at V and 1 base at J, with 11 bases between. Germline assignment: CDR1 MRHNA and CDR2 SNTAGT. CDR3 bases: TGTGCCAGCAGTGAAGGGGTTTTAGGCACAGATACGCAGTATTTT. Translating gives CASSEGVLGTDTQYF.

V and J are TRBV15 and TRBJ2-7; 10 bases are shared with TRBD1. The CDR3 runs to 14 residues. V lost 3 bases to trimming and J lost 6 bases; unmatched junction nucleotides: 5. Germline CDR1 LNHNV, CDR2 YYDKDF (reference sequence). Written as DNA, the CDR3 is TGTGCCACCAGCAGGGGACAGGGGTTTGGCGAGCAGTACTTC. This translates into CATSRGQGFGEQYF.

This rearrangement joins TRBV19 to TRBJ2-3, with TRBD2 matching over 9 bases. Germline values: CDR1 LNHDA, CDR2 SQIVND (reference sequence). This CDR3 is 19 amino acids long. V lost 1 base and J lost 2; bases outside the gene matches: 13. DNA of the CDR3: TGTGCCAGTAGTATAGCCTTAAGCGGGAGGCACATCCCCACAGATACGCAGTATTTT. Protein: CASSIALSGRHIPTDTQYF. Together with reference TRBV19 and TRBJ2-3, the CDR3 gives the full variable domain: DGGITQSPKYLFRKEGQNVTLSCEQNLNHDAMYWYRQDPGQGLRLIYYSQIVNDFQKGDIAEGYSVSREKKESFPLTVTSAQKNPTAFYLCASSIALSGRHIPTDTQYFGPGTRLTVL.

V usage is TRBV5-4 and J usage is TRBJ2-1; the D gene is possibly TRBD1 (5 bases). V was trimmed by 5 bases and J by 7 bases, leaving 22 bases between them. Germline V gene lookup returns CDR1 SGHNT and CDR2 YYREEE (reference sequence). There are 16 residues in the CDR3. Here the CDR3 DNA reads TGTGCCAGCAGTTCTTATGTTCGCCAGGGTGATAATGAGCAGTTCTTC. It specifies CASSSYVRQGDNEQFF.

This clone was counted only a few times. The chain combines TRBV28 with TRBJ2-7; possible D gene TRBD1, 6 bases. Trimming took 6 bases from V and 4 from J, leaving 19 bases between them. CDR1 and CDR2 from the germline V gene are MDHEN and SYDVKM. There are 15 residues in the CDR3. The CDR3 region has the DNA TGTGCCAGCAGATACAGACAGGTTCCCAGATACGAGCAGTACTTC. Translating it yields CASRYRQVPRYEQYF.

CDR3 residues: CASSPTSGTEYNEQFF. CDR3 sequence (DNA): TGTGCCAGCAGCCCCACTAGCGGGACCGAATACAATGAGCAGTTCTTC. The J gene is TRBJ2-1, the V gene TRBV13, with 10 bases aligning to TRBD2. Germline V gene sequence: CDR1 PRHDT, CDR2 FYEKMQ (reference sequence). Germline trimming cut 5 bases from V and 4 bases from J; bases unmatched to any gene: 8. This CDR3 region has 16 residues.

The chain joins TRBV14 to TRBJ2-6, with TRBD1 as a possible D gene (6 bases). Looked up from germline, CDR1 is SGHDN and CDR2 is FVKESK. The V and J ends lost 1 base and 4 bases respectively, with 11 bases between them. The CDR3 runs to 16 residues. The CDR3 sequence: CASSQVQGLGANVLTF. DNA of the CDR3: TGTGCCAGCAGCCAAGTTCAGGGGCTAGGGGCCAACGTCCTGACTTTC.

This chain uses TRBV19 with TRBJ2-7; 8 nucleotides match TRBD2. J was trimmed by 7 bases and V by 8 bases; bases with no gene match: 10. The germline V gene has CDR1 LNHDA and CDR2 SQIVND (reference sequence). This CDR3 region has 13 residues. In nucleotides, the CDR3 is TGTGCCAGTGGACTCTTGGGACTAGGGGAGCAGTACTTC. Translating gives CASGLLGLGEQYF.

The chain has TRBV4-1 and TRBJ2-7, with 7 positions matching TRBD1. CDR1 and CDR2 (germline): MGHRA, YSYEKL. The CDR3 has 16 residues. J was trimmed by 0 bases and V by 5 bases; bases with no gene match: 10. Here the CDR3 reads CASSSPGTVTSYEQYF. In DNA form, the CDR3 reads TGCGCCAGCAGCTCCCCCGGGACAGTCACCTCCTACGAGCAGTACTTC.

CDR3 sequence (DNA): TGCGCCAGCAGGGGGGACATCGGTGGAAACACCATATATTTT. Encoded protein: CASRGDIGGNTIYF. The chain couples TRBV5-1 to TRBJ1-3; a possible D gene is TRBD1 (6 bases). V lost 5 bases and J 3 bases, leaving 12 bases between the germline ends. This CDR3 contains 14 residues. Germline CDR1 is SGHRS and CDR2 is YFSETQ. The variable domain in full, with the rest retrieved from reference TRBV5-1 and TRBJ1-3, is KAGVTQTPRYLIKTRGQQVTLSCSPISGHRSVSWYQQTPGQGLQFLFEYFSETQRNKGNFPGRFSGRQFSNSRSEMNVSTLELGDSALYLCASRGDIGGNTIYFGEGSWLTVV.

V gene TRBV10-2 combines with J gene TRBJ1-1; D may be TRBD1 (5 bases). The CDR3 sequence is 15 residues long. Between the trimmed V and J ends, which lost 7 bases and 0 bases, there was a span of 15 bases. Per germline, CDR1 WSHSY and CDR2 SAAADI. In nucleotides, the CDR3 is TGCGCCAGCACCGCGGGGGTTTGGATGAACACTGAAGCTTTCTTT. Translating gives CASTAGVWMNTEAFF.